The entry that follows covers one TCR beta chain sequence. Produced via immunoSEQ multiplex PCR; TCRdb's table is partial and in-frame only. The sample contains 40,000 to 50,000 clones, about 88% of which appear only once. This CDR3 has 13 residues. This specimen comes from a study of OX40 agonist ivuxolimab in advanced cancers. Overall study: The dose of intravenous ivuxolimab that patients received every 2 weeks ranged from 0.01 to 10 mg/kg. Head and neck, renal cell, melanoma or hepatocellular carcinoma were the cancers that dose-escalation patients had.

This specimen was CD4+ or CD8+ T cells sorted from blood, taken in a trial of the OX40 agonist ivuxolimab. The TCR comes from an adult with an advanced solid tumor such as melanoma, head and neck, liver or kidney cancer. The V gene is TRBV21-1, the J gene TRBJ2-7; TRBD1 reflects the table's D call only, with no check against the DNA. TRBV21-1 is labeled a pseudogene. CDR3: CASTRQGKYEQYF. CDR3 bases: TGTGCCAGCACCCGACAGGGGAAGTACGAGCAGTACTTC.